Listed below are T cell receptor beta chains from one sample, sequenced in a study of blood T cell repertoires in COVID-19. Clones were read by immunoSEQ multiplex PCR, and TCRdb kept only the in-frame ones, dropping some. This table holds 200,000 to 300,000 clones, roughly 82% found once. The sample consisted of peripheral blood. Receptors were obtained from a woman in her seventies with acute or convalescent COVID-19. Both conserved end residues are part of each CDR3. The order of the fields is CDR3 DNA, CDR3 protein, J gene, CDR3 length, D gene, clone size, V gene. D genes are given only for firm matches. Clone size, where shown, is once, few, many, or a class for clones that have expanded.

DNA: TGTGCCAGCAGCTTACGGGGGGCAGATACGCAGTATTTT
CDR3: CASSLRGADTQYF
J: TRBJ2-3
length: 13
D: TRBD2
size: NA
V: TRBV11-2

DNA: TGTGCCAGCAGCTTAAACCCGCTGGAGGGAGATACGCAGTATTTT
CDR3: CASSLNPLEGDTQYF
J: TRBJ2-3
length: 15
D: NA
size: NA
V: TRBV7-7

DNA: TGTGCCAGCAGCTTGGGCGGGAACACCGGGGAGCTGTTTTTT
CDR3: CASSLGGNTGELFF
J: TRBJ2-2
length: 14
D: NA
size: NA
V: TRBV5-4

DNA: TGTGCCAGCAGGGGCATAGACATGAACACTGAAGCTTTCTTT
CDR3: CASRGIDMNTEAFF
J: TRBJ1-1
length: 14
D: NA
size: NA
V: TRBV6-6

DNA: TGTGCCAGCAGTTCACAGGGGATGTATTCACCCCTCCACTTT
CDR3: CASSSQGMYSPLHF
J: TRBJ1-6
length: 14
D: TRBD1
size: NA
V: TRBV28

DNA: TGTGCCAGCAGCTGGTTAGGAGGACAGGGCCCGGGGGCTGGAAACACCATATATTTT
CDR3: CASSWLGGQGPGAGNTIYF
J: TRBJ1-3
length: 19
D: TRBD1
size: NA
V: TRBV7-9

DNA: TGTGCCAGCAGCCAAAGTCTCGCAGGGGCGAGTGAAGCTTTCTTT
CDR3: CASSQSLAGASEAFF
J: TRBJ1-1
length: 15
D: NA
size: NA
V: TRBV14

DNA: TGCGCCAGCAGCCTCGGACTAGCGGGCACCGGGGAGCTGTTTTTT
CDR3: CASSLGLAGTGELFF
J: TRBJ2-2
length: 15
D: TRBD2
size: NA
V: TRBV5-1

DNA: TGTGCCAGCAGTTTTCCGGGAGCGCCCCAGCATTTT
CDR3: CASSFPGAPQHF
J: TRBJ1-5
length: 12
D: NA
size: few
V: TRBV12-3/TRBV12-4

DNA: TGTGCCAGCAGACGGACAGGGGGCAATGGCTACACCTTC
CDR3: CASRRTGGNGYTF
J: TRBJ1-2
length: 13
D: TRBD1
size: NA
V: TRBV28

DNA: TGTGCCAGCAGCTTGGGACAGGGCGGTTCCTCTGGCTACACCTTC
CDR3: CASSLGQGGSSGYTF
J: TRBJ1-2
length: 15
D: TRBD1
size: NA
V: TRBV7-2

DNA: TGTGCCAGCAGTTCACCAGGTCTCAATCAGCCCCAGCATTTT
CDR3: CASSSPGLNQPQHF
J: TRBJ1-5
length: 14
D: NA
size: NA
V: TRBV6-5

DNA: TGTGCCAGCTCATCGCGACAGGGGGACACCGGGGAGCTGTTTTTT
CDR3: CASSSRQGDTGELFF
J: TRBJ2-2
length: 15
D: TRBD1
size: NA
V: TRBV18

DNA: TGTGCCAGCAGTTATGGAAACACCATATATTTT
CDR3: CASSYGNTIYF
J: TRBJ1-3
length: 11
D: NA
size: NA
V: TRBV3-1/TRBV3-2

DNA: TGTGCCAGCAGCTTAGTGGGAGGTGAGCAGTTCTTC
CDR3: CASSLVGGEQFF
J: TRBJ2-1
length: 12
D: NA
size: NA
V: TRBV11-3

DNA: TGTGCCAGCTCACCATCGGCGGGGGTCGGAAACACTGAAGCTTTCTTT
CDR3: CASSPSAGVGNTEAFF
J: TRBJ1-1
length: 16
D: NA
size: NA
V: TRBV18

DNA: TGTGCCAGCAGTTTAGGCCTAGCGGGGGGTAAACAAGAGACCCAGTACTTC
CDR3: CASSLGLAGGKQETQYF
J: TRBJ2-5
length: 17
D: TRBD2
size: NA
V: TRBV27

DNA: TGTGCCACCAGCAGAGATTTGCTAGCCGCAGAGACCCAGTACTTC
CDR3: CATSRDLLAAETQYF
J: TRBJ2-5
length: 15
D: NA
size: NA
V: TRBV15

DNA: TGTGCCTGGAGTCGAACCCGGGACTCGAGCTCTGGAAACACCATATATTTT
CDR3: CAWSRTRDSSSGNTIYF
J: TRBJ1-3
length: 17
D: NA
size: NA
V: TRBV30

DNA: TGTGCCAGCAGATCGGAGCTACTAGAATACCGGGGTGAAAAACTGTTTTTT
CDR3: CASRSELLEYRGEKLFF
J: TRBJ1-4
length: 17
D: NA
size: NA
V: TRBV5-8

DNA: TGTGCCAGCAGCTTGGTGCACGGGACCGGGGAGCTGTTTTTT
CDR3: CASSLVHGTGELFF
J: TRBJ2-2
length: 14
D: NA
size: NA
V: TRBV5-6

DNA: TGCAGCGTCGCTCCGACAGGGGGCTGGGGTGAAAAACTGTTTTTT
CDR3: CSVAPTGGWGEKLFF
J: TRBJ1-4
length: 15
D: TRBD1
size: NA
V: TRBV29-1

DNA: TGTGCCAGCAGCTTCGGACAGGGAGGAGAAAAACTGTTTTTT
CDR3: CASSFGQGGEKLFF
J: TRBJ1-4
length: 14
D: TRBD1
size: NA
V: TRBV7-9

DNA: TGTGCCAGCAGCCCGGAGAATCAGCCCCAGCATTTT
CDR3: CASSPENQPQHF
J: TRBJ1-5
length: 12
D: NA
size: NA
V: TRBV6-5

DNA: TGTGCCAGCAGTTCAACCGGGGAGCTGTTTTTT
CDR3: CASSSTGELFF
J: TRBJ2-2
length: 11
D: NA
size: few
V: TRBV6-6